These T cell receptor beta chains were read from a single sample in a study of PD-L1 blockade in urothelial cancer. Produced via immunoSEQ multiplex PCR; TCRdb's table is partial and in-frame only. The data contain 29,000 or so clones, approximately 80% of them singletons. The sequenced sample was PBMCs, obtained around atezolizumab (anti-PD-L1) treatment. These receptors all come from a man between 65 and 80 years old with urothelial cancer. Both conserved end residues are part of each CDR3. The D gene is left open where the match is weak. Rows may omit the clone size; those that give it use once, few, many or a size class.

>-|TRBD1|TRBJ2-7|TRBV11-3
CASSDRVGTGRIEQYF
TGTGCCAGCAGCGATAGAGTCGGGACAGGGAGGATCGAGCAGTACTTC
>-|TRBD1|TRBJ1-2|TRBV5-5
CASSLAARDTGGYGYTF
TGTGCCAGCAGCTTGGCGGCCAGGGATACAGGGGGCTATGGCTACACCTTC
>-|-|TRBJ1-1|TRBV6-1
CASSEIGVDTEAFF
TGTGCCAGCAGTGAAATAGGAGTGGACACTGAAGCTTTCTTT
>-|-|TRBJ1-1|TRBV7-8
CASSLDQGTEAFF
TGTGCCAGCAGCTTAGATCAGGGAACTGAAGCTTTCTTT
>-|-|TRBJ2-1|TRBV4-2
CASSRDSDNEQFF
TGTGCCAGCAGCCGAGATAGCGACAATGAGCAGTTCTTC
>-|TRBD1|TRBJ1-4|TRBV6-1
CASRGTGGNEKLFF
TGTGCCAGCAGGGGGACAGGGGGTAATGAAAAACTGTTTTTT
>-|-|TRBJ2-7|TRBV12-5
CASGSSTGSGFEQYF
TGTGCTAGTGGTTCGTCGACAGGTTCCGGGTTCGAGCAGTACTTC
>-|-|TRBJ1-2|TRBV19
CASSPRGLRYGYTF
TGTGCCAGTAGTCCGCGCGGACTCCGCTATGGCTACACCTTC
>-|-|TRBJ1-4|TRBV7-9
CASSSPSGARTNEKLFF
TGTGCCAGCAGCTCGCCTTCCGGAGCTCGAACTAATGAAAAACTGTTTTTT
>-|TRBD1|TRBJ1-5|TRBV28
CASSSSGTGYQPQHF
TGTGCCAGCAGTTCATCCGGGACAGGATATCAGCCCCAGCATTTT
>-|TRBD1|TRBJ1-2|TRBV6-6
CASSFSRDRNYGYTF
TGTGCCAGCAGTTTTTCCCGGGACAGGAACTATGGCTACACCTTC
>-|TRBD1|TRBJ1-1|TRBV7-9
CASSSRQGYTEAFF
TGTGCCAGCAGCTCTAGACAGGGGTACACTGAAGCTTTCTTT
>-|-|TRBJ2-6|TRBV18
CASSPGGTGANVLTF
TGTGCCAGCTCACCTGGGGGCACTGGGGCCAACGTCCTGACTTTC
>few|-|TRBJ2-7|TRBV4-3
CASSQDQEGLSYEQYF
TGCGCCAGCAGCCAAGATCAGGAGGGTCTATCCTACGAGCAGTACTTC
>-|-|TRBJ2-7|TRBV9
CASSKRASIPEQYF
TGTGCCAGCAGCAAGCGGGCCTCCATCCCCGAGCAGTACTTC
>once|TRBD1|TRBJ2-3|TRBV5-6
CASSLGDSRGDTQYF
TGTGCCAGCAGCCTAGGGGACAGTCGTGGGGATACGCAGTATTTT
>-|-|TRBJ2-5|TRBV7-9
CASSSTGQETQYF
TGTGCCAGCAGCTCCACAGGTCAAGAGACCCAGTACTTC
>-|-|TRBJ1-1|TRBV10-2
CASSVATTADTTMNTEAFF
TGCGCCAGCAGTGTCGCGACGACGGCGGACACCACAATGAACACTGAAGCTTTCTTT